This T cell receptor beta chain was identified in a study of cytomegalovirus exposure and HLA in healthy donors. Per germline, CDR1 DFQATT and CDR2 SNEGSKA (reference sequence). The V gene end was trimmed by 5 bases and the J gene end by 3 bases; junction bases not matched to a gene: 0. This CDR3 is 11 amino acids long. A few counts support this clone. 60 Vbeta and 13 Jbeta primers were used in PCR. The repertoire was sequenced with immunoSEQ multiplex PCR; TCRdb's copy has only in-frame clones and lacks some. The sample comprises 130,000 to 150,000 clones, roughly 62% of which are singletons, and about 4.5% rests with the top ten.

The material sequenced was PBMCs. The chain links TRBV20-1 to TRBJ2-5; 7 nucleotides agree with TRBD1. This TCR derives from a man aged 55-75 years in good health and CMV-seronegative. CDR3 sequence reads: CSAGTEETQYF. CDR3 bases: TGCAGTGCTGGGACAGAAGAGACCCAGTACTTC.